This T cell receptor beta chain comes out of a study of blood T cells in healthy people across ages. The draw of peripheral blood yielded ten milliliters from each donor. Isolating PBMCs gave at least 6.5 million of these cells per sample. V lost 6 bases, J lost 2 bases, and 7 bases stayed unmatched. The CDR3 has 14 amino acids. Germline V gene data show CDR1 as MDHEN and CDR2 as SYDVKM. It was with a sample-barcoded 5' primer and a J-beta primer mix that a second PCR of roughly 7 to 12 cycles was run. Carrying 12 random nucleotides, a template-switch adaptor labeled each individual cDNA molecule. Sequencing of every sample gave 3 million or more CDR3-containing paired-end reads. From the 5' RACE reads, TCRdb called clonotypes with MiXCR, one entry per CDR3 protein. The sample has about 780,000 distinct CDR3 sequences; 20% to 30% are singletons. This clonotype was observed a handful of times. This sample was shared with a second study, whose subject was T cells of mothers and their children.

Sequencing was carried out using blood. The chain joins TRBV28 to TRBJ2-7, with 7 positions matching TRBD1. This TCR came from a boy aged 10-17 years in good health. This chain's CDR3 is CASRDRLLTYEQYF. The CDR3, as DNA: TGTGCCAGCAGGGACAGGCTCCTGACCTACGAGCAGTACTTC.